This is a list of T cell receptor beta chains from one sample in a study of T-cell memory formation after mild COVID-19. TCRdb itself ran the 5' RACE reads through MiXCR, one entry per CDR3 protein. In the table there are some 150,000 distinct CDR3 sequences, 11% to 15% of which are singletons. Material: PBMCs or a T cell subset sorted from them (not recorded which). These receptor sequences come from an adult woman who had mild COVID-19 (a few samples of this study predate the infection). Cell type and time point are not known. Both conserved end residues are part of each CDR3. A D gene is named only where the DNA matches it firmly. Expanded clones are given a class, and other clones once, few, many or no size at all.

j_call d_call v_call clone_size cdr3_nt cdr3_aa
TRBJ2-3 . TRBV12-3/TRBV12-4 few TGTGCCAGCAGTTTCGGGGTAGATACGCAGTATTTT CASSFGVDTQYF
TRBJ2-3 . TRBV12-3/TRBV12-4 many TGTGCCAGCAGTTTATCTACGAACCCTAGCACAGATACGCAGTATTTT CASSLSTNPSTDTQYF
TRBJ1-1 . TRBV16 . TGTGCCAGCAGCCCATATTCCACTGAAGCTTTCTTT CASSPYSTEAFF
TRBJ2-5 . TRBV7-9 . TGTGCCAGCAGCTTATTGGAGACCCAGTACTTC CASSLLETQYF
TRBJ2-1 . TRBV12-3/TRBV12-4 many TGTGCCAGCAGTCTAGCGTCCTACAATGAGCAGTTCTTC CASSLASYNEQFF
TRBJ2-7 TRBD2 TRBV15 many TGTGCCACCAGCAGAGCTACGGGGGGAACCTACGAGCAGTACTTC CATSRATGGTYEQYF
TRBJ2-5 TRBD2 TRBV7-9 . TGTGCCAGCAGCCGCCCTTCCCGGACTAGCGGGCCCTACCAAGAGACCCAGTACTTC CASSRPSRTSGPYQETQYF
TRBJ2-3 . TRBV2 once TGTGCCAGCAGGGTTCGACTAGGAGGGTCAGATACGCAGTATTTT CASRVRLGGSDTQYF
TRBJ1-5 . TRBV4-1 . TGCGCCAGCAGCCTAAGTGGGTCTAGCAATCAGCCCCAGCATTTT CASSLSGSSNQPQHF
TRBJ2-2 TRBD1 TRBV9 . TGTGCCAGCAGCGTGACGGACAGGGGGCCGAACACCGGGGAGCTGTTTTTT CASSVTDRGPNTGELFF
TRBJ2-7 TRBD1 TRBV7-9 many TGTGCCAGCAGCTCGGGACAGACCTACGAGCAGTACTTC CASSSGQTYEQYF
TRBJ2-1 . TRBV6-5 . TGTGCCAGCAGCCCTAATTCCAATGAGCAGTTCTTC CASSPNSNEQFF
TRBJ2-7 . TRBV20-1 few TGCAGTGTCGCAGATGCGGTCTACGAGCAGTACTTC CSVADAVYEQYF
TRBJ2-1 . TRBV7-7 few TGTGCTAGCAGCTTAGAGCGTGGCTACAATGAGCAGTTCTTC CASSLERGYNEQFF
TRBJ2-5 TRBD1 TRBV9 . TGTGCCAGCAGCTTCCGGGACAGGGTCATGGAGACCCAGTACTTC CASSFRDRVMETQYF
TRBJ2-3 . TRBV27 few TGTGCCAGCAGTTTATATCCAGATACGCAGTATTTT CASSLYPDTQYF
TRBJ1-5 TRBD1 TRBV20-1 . TGCAGTGCTCAGACCCGGACAGGGAATCAGCCCCAGCATTTT CSAQTRTGNQPQHF
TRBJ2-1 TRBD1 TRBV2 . TGTGCCAGCGGATATACCGCGGGACAGGGGAACAATGAGCAGTTCTTC CASGYTAGQGNNEQFF
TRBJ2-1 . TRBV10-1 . TGCGCCAGCAGTGGGGCGGTCTATCCGAGCTCCTACAATGAGCAGTTCTTC CASSGAVYPSSYNEQFF
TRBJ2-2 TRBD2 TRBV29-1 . TGCAGCGCCCTAGCGGGAGGGCCGATAGTCGGGGAGCTGTTTTTT CSALAGGPIVGELFF
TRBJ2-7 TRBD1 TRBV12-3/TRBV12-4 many TGTGCCAGCAGTTTTATGGGACAGGGGGCTTACGAGCAGTACTTC CASSFMGQGAYEQYF
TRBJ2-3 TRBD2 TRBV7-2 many TGTGCCAGCAGCTCCATAGCGGGGGGAGGAACAGATACGCAGTATTTT CASSSIAGGGTDTQYF
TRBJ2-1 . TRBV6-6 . TGTGCCAGCAGTTACTCGATGGGGGTCGGAGAGCATGAGCAGTTCTTC CASSYSMGVGEHEQFF
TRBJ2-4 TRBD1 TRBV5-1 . TGCGCCAGCAGCTTGGGACAGGGGGCTGGCAAAAACATTCAGTACTTC CASSLGQGAGKNIQYF
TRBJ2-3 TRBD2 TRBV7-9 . TGTGCCAGCAGTCCGACTAGCGGGGTATCAGATACGCAGTATTTT CASSPTSGVSDTQYF
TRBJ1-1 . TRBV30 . TGTGCCTGGGGTCAGGGTAGTGAAGCTTTCTTT CAWGQGSEAFF
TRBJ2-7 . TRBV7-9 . TGTGCCAGAAGCTCTGGGTCCTCCTACGAGCAGTACTTC CARSSGSSYEQYF
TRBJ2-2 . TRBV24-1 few TGTGCCACCAGTGATATTCCCCCCGGATCGGGGACTGCGCATTCCACCGGGGAGCTGTTTTTT CATSDIPPGSGTAHSTGELFF
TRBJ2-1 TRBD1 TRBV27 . TGTGCCAGCAGAACCGGGACAGGGGGCGACGAGCAGTTCTTC CASRTGTGGDEQFF
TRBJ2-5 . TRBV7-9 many TGTGCCAGCAGCCCCCCGGGGCCCCGCGAGACCCAGTACTTC CASSPPGPRETQYF
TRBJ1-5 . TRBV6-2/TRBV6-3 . TGTGCCAGCAGTTACTGGAGAAATGACAATCAGCCCCAGCATTTT CASSYWRNDNQPQHF
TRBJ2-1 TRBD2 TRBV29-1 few TGCAGCGTTGTTGCGGGGGGGCATGAGCAGTTCTTC CSVVAGGHEQFF
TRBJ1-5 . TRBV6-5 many TGTGCCAGCAGGGGGACGGATCCGACGTCGCCCCAGCATTTT CASRGTDPTSPQHF
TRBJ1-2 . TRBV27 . TGTGCCAGCAGTCCTCGTTTAGGAAGCTATGGCTACACCTTC CASSPRLGSYGYTF
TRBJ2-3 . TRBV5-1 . TGCGCCAGCAGCTTGGTACCGCTAGGATACACAGATACGCAGTATTTT CASSLVPLGYTDTQYF
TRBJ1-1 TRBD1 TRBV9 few TGTGCCAGCACCCCAATCGGGACAGGGGGCATTGGGAACACTGAAGCTTTCTTT CASTPIGTGGIGNTEAFF
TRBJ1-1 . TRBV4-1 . TGCGCCAGCAGCCAAGATGGAGGGAGGGTAGCTTTCTTT CASSQDGGRVAFF
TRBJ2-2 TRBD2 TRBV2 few TGTGCCAGCAGTACGAGCGGGAGGGCCAGCACCGGGGAGCTGTTTTTT CASSTSGRASTGELFF
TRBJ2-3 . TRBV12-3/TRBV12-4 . TGTGCCAGCAGTCCTGAGACAGTCACAGATACGCAGTATTTT CASSPETVTDTQYF
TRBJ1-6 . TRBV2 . TGTGCCAGCATGACCCGGACAGCCTTCAATTCACCCCTCCACTTT CASMTRTAFNSPLHF
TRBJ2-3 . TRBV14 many TGTGCCAGCAGCCCCAGGGGCGGGAGCACAGATACGCAGTATTTT CASSPRGGSTDTQYF
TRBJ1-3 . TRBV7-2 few TGTGCCAGCAGCCGAGGCTTCGGGGCTGGAAACACCATATATTTT CASSRGFGAGNTIYF
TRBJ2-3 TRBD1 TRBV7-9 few TGTGCCAGCAGTTTAACCGGGACAGGAGTCACAGATACGCAGTATTTT CASSLTGTGVTDTQYF
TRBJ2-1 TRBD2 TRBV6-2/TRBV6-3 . TGTGCCAGCAGTTTGGGACTAGACAATGAGCAGTTCTTC CASSLGLDNEQFF
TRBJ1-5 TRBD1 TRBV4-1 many TGCGCCAGCAGCCAAGATCTGCCAGGGGGTAGCAATCAGCCCCAGCATTTT CASSQDLPGGSNQPQHF
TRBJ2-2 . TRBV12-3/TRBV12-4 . TGTGCCAGCAGTCCAACAGGGTTATTGAACACCGGGGAGCTGTTTTTT CASSPTGLLNTGELFF
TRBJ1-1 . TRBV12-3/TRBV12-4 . TGTGCCAGCGGATCGGGGGGCGAAGCTTTCTTT CASGSGGEAFF
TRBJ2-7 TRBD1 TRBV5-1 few TGCGCCAGCAGCTTGGGGGACAGCCAGTCCTACGAGCAGTACTTC CASSLGDSQSYEQYF
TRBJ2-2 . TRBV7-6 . TGTGCCAGCAGCTTAGCGAGGACCGCCGGGGAGCTGTTTTTT CASSLARTAGELFF
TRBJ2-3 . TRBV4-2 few TGTGCCAGCAGCCAAGAGGAGGGGACCACAGATACGCAGTATTTT CASSQEEGTTDTQYF
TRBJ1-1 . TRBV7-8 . TGTGCCAGCAGCTCACGTACCCCGCCAGACACTGAAGCTTTCTTT CASSSRTPPDTEAFF